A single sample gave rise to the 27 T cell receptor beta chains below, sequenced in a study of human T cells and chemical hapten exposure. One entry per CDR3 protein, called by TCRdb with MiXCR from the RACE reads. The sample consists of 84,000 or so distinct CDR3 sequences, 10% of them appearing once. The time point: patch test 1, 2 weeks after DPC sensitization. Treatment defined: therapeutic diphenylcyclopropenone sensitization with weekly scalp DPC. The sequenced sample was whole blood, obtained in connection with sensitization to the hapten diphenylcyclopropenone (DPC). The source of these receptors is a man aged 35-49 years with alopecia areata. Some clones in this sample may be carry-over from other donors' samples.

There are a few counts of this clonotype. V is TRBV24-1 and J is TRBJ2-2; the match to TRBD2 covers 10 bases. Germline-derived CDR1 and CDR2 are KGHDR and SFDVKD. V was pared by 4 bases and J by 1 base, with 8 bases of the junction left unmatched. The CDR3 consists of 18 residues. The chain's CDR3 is CATSDPGLADLNTGELFF. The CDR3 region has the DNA TGTGCCACCAGTGACCCAGGACTAGCGGACTTGAACACCGGGGAGCTGTTTTTT.

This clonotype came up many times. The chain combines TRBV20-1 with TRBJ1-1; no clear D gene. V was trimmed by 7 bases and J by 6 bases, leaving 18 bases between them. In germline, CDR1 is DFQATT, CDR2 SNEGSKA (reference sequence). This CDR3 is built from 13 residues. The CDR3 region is CSVRDTIRAEAFF. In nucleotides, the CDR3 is TGCAGTGTAAGAGACACGATAAGGGCTGAAGCTTTCTTT.

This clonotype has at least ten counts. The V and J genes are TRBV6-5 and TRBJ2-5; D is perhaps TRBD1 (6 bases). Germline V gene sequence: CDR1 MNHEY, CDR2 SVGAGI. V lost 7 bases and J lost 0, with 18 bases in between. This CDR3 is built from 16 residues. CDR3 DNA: TGTGCCAGCAACGACTGGGGACATCCGTACCAAGAGACCCAGTACTTC. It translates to CASNDWGHPYQETQYF.

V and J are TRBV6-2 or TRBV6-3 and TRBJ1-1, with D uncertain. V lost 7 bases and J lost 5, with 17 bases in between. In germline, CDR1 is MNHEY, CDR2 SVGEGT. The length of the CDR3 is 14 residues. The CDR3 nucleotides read TGTGCCAGCACCCAAAGGGAGAGAAGGACTGAAGCTTTCTTT. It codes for CASTQRERRTEAFF.

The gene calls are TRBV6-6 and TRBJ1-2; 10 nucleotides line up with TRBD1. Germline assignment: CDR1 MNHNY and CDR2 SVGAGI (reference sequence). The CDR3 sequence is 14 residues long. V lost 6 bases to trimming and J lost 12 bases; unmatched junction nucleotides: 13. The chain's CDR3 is CASSFDRGQRSDTF. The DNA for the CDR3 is TGTGCCAGCAGCTTTGACAGGGGGCAACGGTCGGACACCTTC.

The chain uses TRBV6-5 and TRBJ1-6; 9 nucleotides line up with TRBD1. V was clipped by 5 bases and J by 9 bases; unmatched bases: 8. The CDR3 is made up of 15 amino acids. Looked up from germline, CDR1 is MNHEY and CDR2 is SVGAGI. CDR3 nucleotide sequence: TGTGCCAGCAGTCTCATGGGACAGGGAGGTTCACCCCTCCACTTT. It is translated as CASSLMGQGGSPLHF.

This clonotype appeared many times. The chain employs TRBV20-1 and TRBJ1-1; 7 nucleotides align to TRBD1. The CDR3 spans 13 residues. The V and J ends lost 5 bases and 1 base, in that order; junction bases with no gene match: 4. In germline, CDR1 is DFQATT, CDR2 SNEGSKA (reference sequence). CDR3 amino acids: CSALGQPNTEAFF. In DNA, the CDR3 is TGCAGTGCTTTGGGACAGCCGAACACTGAAGCTTTCTTT.

The CDR3 DNA reads TGTGCCAGCAGCCTAGGTGCCGACAGGTTGCAGTACTTC. This translates into CASSLGADRLQYF. The chain employs TRBV11-2 and TRBJ2-5; the D gene is possibly TRBD1 (6 bases). This CDR3 is built from 13 residues. Germline V gene lookup returns CDR1 SGHAT and CDR2 FQNNGV. V was clipped by 5 bases and J by 11 bases, with 18 bases between them.

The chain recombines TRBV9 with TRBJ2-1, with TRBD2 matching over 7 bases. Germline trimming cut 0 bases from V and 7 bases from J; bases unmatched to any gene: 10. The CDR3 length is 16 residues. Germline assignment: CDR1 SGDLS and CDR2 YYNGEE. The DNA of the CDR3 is TGTGCCAGCAGCGTAGACTCCAGCGGGATCGGGAATGAGCAGTTCTTC. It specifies CASSVDSSGIGNEQFF.

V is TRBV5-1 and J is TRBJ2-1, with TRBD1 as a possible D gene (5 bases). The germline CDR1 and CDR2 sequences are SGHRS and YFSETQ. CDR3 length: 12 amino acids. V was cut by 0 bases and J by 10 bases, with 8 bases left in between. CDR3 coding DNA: TGCGCCAGCAGCTTGGAACAGGCCGAGCAGTTCTTC. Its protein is CASSLEQAEQFF.

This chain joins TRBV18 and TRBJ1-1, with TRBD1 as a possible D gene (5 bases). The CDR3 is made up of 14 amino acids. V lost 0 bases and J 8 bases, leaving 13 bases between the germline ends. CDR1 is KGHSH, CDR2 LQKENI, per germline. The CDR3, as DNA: TGTGCCAGCTCACCACCGTATTCCAGGGAGGAAGCTTTCTTT. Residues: CASSPPYSREEAFF.

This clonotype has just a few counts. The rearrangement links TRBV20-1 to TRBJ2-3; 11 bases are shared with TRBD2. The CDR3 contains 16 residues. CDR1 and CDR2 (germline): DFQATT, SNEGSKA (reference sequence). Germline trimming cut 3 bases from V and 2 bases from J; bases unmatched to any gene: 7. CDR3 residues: CSASGALAGATDTQYF. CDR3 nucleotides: TGCAGTGCTAGTGGAGCACTAGCGGGAGCCACAGATACGCAGTATTTT.

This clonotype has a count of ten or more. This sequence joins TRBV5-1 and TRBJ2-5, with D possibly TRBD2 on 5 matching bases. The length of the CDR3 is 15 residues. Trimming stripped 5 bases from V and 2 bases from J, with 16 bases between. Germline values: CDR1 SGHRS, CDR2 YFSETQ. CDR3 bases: TGCGCCAGCAGTCGAGGGCTGACCCATCAAGAGACCCAGTACTTC. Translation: CASSRGLTHQETQYF.

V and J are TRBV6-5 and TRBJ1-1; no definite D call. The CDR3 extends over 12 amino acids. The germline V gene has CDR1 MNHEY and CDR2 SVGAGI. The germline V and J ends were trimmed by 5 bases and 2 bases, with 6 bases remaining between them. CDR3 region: CASSETNTEAFF. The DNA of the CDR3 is TGTGCCAGCAGTGAAACCAACACTGAAGCTTTCTTT.

CDR3 protein: CSASDSTDTQYF. Here the CDR3 DNA reads TGCAGTGCTTCCGACAGTACAGATACGCAGTATTTT. V is TRBV20-1 and J is TRBJ2-3, with a weak D call TRBD1 (5 bases). CDR1 is DFQATT and CDR2 is SNEGSKA in the germline V gene (reference sequence). CDR3 length: 12 residues. V lost 5 bases and J 3 bases, leaving 9 bases between the germline ends.

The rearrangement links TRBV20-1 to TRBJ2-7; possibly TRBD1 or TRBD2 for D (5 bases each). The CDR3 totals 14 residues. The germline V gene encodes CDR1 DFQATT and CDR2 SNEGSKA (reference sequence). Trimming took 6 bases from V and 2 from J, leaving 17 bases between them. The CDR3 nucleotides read TGCAGTGCCCCGGAGTTGAGGGGACCCTACGAGCAGTACTTC. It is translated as CSAPELRGPYEQYF.

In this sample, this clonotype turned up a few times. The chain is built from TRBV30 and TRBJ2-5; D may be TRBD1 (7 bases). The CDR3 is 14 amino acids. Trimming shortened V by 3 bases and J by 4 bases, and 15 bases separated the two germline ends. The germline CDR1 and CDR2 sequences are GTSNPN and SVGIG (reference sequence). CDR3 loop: CAWSLGGTAETQYF. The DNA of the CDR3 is TGTGCCTGGAGCCTAGGCGGGACAGCAGAGACCCAGTACTTC.

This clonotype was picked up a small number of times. The chain's CDR3 is CASSLRRLSSTDTQYF. As DNA, the CDR3 is TGTGCCAGCAGCTTACGTAGGTTGTCTAGCACAGATACGCAGTATTTT. This chain uses TRBV7-9 with TRBJ2-3; the D is unclear. This CDR3 spans 16 amino acids. The V gene lost 2 bases and the J gene lost 0 bases, with 12 bases spanning the gap. Germline CDR1 reads SEHNR; CDR2 reads FQNEAQ (reference sequence).

The CDR3 bases are TGTGCCAGCAGTGGCCCTCAGCGGAGGCGCACAGATACGCAGTATTTT. Translation: CASSGPQRRRTDTQYF. The chain has TRBV6-2 or TRBV6-3 and TRBJ2-3; D possibly corresponds to TRBD2 (5 bases). CDR1 is MNHEY, CDR2 SVGEGT, per germline. This CDR3 comprises 16 residues. Trimming removed 5 bases from V and 1 base from J, with 16 bases in between.

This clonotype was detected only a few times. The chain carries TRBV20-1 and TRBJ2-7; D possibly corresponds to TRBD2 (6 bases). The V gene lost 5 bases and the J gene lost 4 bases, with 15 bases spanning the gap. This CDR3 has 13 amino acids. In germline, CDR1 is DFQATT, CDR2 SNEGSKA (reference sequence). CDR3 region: CSAPAGGLYEQYF. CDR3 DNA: TGCAGTGCTCCGGCAGGAGGGTTATACGAGCAGTACTTC.

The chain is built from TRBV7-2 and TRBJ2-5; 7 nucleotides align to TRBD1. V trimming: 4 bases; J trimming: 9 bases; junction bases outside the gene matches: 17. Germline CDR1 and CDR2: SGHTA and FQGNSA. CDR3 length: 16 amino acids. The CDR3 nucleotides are TGTGCCAGCAGCTCAGGCGACAGGGACGGCCAAAGGGCCCAGTACTTC. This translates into CASSSGDRDGQRAQYF. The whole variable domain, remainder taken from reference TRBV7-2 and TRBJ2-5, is GAGVSQSPSNKVTEKGKDVELRCDPISGHTALYWYRQSLGQGLEFLIYFQGNSAPDKSGLPSDRFSAERTGGSVSTLTIQRTQQEDSAVYLCASSSGDRDGQRAQYFGPGTRLLVL.

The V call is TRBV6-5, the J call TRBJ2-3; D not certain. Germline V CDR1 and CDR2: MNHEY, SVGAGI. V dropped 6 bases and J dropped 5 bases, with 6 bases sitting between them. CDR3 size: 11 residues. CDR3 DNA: TGTGCCAGCAGATTCCTAGATACGCAGTATTTT. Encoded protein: CASRFLDTQYF.

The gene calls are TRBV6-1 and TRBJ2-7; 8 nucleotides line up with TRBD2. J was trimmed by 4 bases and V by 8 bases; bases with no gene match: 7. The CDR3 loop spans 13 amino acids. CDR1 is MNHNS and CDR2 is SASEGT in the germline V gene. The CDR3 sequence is CASLSGAQYEQYF. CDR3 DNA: TGTGCCAGCCTTAGCGGGGCCCAGTACGAGCAGTACTTC.

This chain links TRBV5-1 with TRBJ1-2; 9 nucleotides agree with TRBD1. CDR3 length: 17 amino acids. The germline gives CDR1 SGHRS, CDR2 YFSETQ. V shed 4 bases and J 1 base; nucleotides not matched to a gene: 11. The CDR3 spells CASSRTGTGLNNYGYTF. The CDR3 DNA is TGCGCCAGCAGCAGGACCGGGACAGGGTTGAATAACTATGGCTACACCTTC.

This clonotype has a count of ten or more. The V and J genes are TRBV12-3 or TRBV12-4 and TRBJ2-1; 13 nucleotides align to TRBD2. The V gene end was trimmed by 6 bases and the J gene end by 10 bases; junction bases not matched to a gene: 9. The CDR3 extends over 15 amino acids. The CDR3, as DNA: TGTGCCAGCAGCTCTGGACTAGCGGGAGTTGTGGAGCAGTTCTTC. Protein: CASSSGLAGVVEQFF.

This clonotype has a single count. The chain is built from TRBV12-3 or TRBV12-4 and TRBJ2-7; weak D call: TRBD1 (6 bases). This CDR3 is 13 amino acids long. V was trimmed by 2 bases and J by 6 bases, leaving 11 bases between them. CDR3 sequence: CASSLTGQSEQYF. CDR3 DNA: TGTGCCAGCAGTTTAACCGGACAGAGCGAGCAGTACTTC.

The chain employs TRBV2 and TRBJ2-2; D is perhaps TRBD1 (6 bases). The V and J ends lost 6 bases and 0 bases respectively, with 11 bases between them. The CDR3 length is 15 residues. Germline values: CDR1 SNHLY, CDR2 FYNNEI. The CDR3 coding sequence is TGTGCCAGCAGAGGGGACATCGCGAACACCGGGGAGCTGTTTTTT. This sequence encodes CASRGDIANTGELFF.